This T cell receptor (beta chain) was captured in a study of control samples from healthy donors and cancer patients. CDR1 and CDR2 (germline): SGHTA, FQGTGA. The V segment lost 3 bases and the J segment 5 bases; nucleotides outside the gene matches: 4. The CDR3 sequence is 14 residues long. Sequenced by immunoSEQ multiplex PCR; TCRdb stores in-frame clones only, minus some. Altogether around 33,000 clones are present, around 86% being singletons, with the ten largest covering 1.6%. The chain employs TRBV7-3 and TRBJ2-7, with 10 bases identical to TRBD1. Sequencing used PBMCs. This TCR was sampled from a woman between 35 and 50 years old with lung cancer. The CDR3, as DNA: TGTGCCAGCAGCTTCTCCGGGACAGGGGACGAGCAGTACTTC. This encodes CASSFSGTGDEQYF.